This T cell receptor (beta chain) was captured in a study of molecular identifiers for immune sequencing clone quantification. Overall study results and limits: Spiked Jurkat TCR RNA originating from one cell could reportedly be identified amid 850,000 to 1,000,000 naive cells. Among effectors, clones above 20 RNA copies held over 97% of molecules; among naive cells, under 1%.

As CD8+CD4-CCR7+CD45RA+ cells, naive CD8 T cells were sorted. The germline CDR1 and CDR2 sequences are GTSNPN and SVGIG (reference sequence). Trimming at V came to 0 bases and at J to 6 bases, leaving 5 bases not matched to a gene. The CDR3 runs to 14 residues. Making the bulk TCR libraries relied on previously described methods and listed TCR primers. TCRdb passed the PCR reads through MiXCR, listing each CDR3 protein once. The profile shows approximately 59,000 distinct CDR3 sequences, less than 20% of them singletons. This clonotype was found many times. The antigen is unknown. The source material was naive CD8+ T cells from blood, with Jurkat cell RNA spiked in. Documented subset: FACS-sorted CD8+CD4-CCR7+CD45RA+ naive T cells. The chain combines TRBV30 with TRBJ2-1; TRBD2 aligns across 7 bases. This receptor was obtained from a human donor in good health. Some libraries in this study had Jurkat cell RNA spiked in. Written as DNA, the CDR3 is TGTGCCTGGAGTGTGGCTAGCGGCGGCAATGAGCAGTTCTTC. The encoded protein is CAWSVASGGNEQFF.